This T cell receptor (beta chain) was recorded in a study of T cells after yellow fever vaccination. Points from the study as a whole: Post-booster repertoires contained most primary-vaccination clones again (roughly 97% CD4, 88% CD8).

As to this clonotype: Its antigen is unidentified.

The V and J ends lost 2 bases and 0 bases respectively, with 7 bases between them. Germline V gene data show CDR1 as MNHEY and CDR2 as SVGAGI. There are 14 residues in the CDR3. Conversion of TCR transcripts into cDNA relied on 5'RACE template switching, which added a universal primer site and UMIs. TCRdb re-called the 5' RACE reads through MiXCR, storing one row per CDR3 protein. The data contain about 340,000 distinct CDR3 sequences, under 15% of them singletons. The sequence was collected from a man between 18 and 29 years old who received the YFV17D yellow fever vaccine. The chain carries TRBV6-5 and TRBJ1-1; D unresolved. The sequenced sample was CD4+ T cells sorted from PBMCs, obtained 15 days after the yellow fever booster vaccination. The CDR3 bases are TGTGCCAGCAGTTACCTTCCGGTGAACACTGAAGCTTTCTTT. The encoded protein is CASSYLPVNTEAFF.